This TCR beta chain came from a study of shared clonotypes between healthy human individuals. Study-wide results and limits: Collection of samples was limited to blood; tissue repertoires likely differ. Naive subsets, compared against memory subsets, generally had larger estimated richness values. The expectation was that sequencing depth would affect clonotype sharing among donors.

This clone was recorded a few times. Its specificity is not known. Looked up from germline, CDR1 is SGHRS and CDR2 is YFSETQ. This CDR3 has 15 residues. V was clipped by 0 bases and J by 8 bases; unmatched bases: 5. A deep-level run was used for the assay. Assay used: immunoSEQ multiplex PCR; TCRdb lists only in-frame clones, some missing. The sample lists over a million clones; roughly 80% were seen once. The rearrangement links TRBV5-1 to TRBJ1-4, with 9 bases that match TRBD1. The specimen sequenced was memory CD4+ T cells sorted from blood. Subset: CD45RA-negative fraction. This receptor was taken from a man between 18 and 29 years old in good health. The CDR3 DNA reads as TGCGCCAGCAGCTTGGACGGACAGGGGCGGGAAAAACTGTTTTTT. It specifies CASSLDGQGREKLFF.